The clone carrying this TCR beta chain was recorded a few times. The antigen is unknown. RNA, once extracted, was reverse transcribed into cDNA for use as the sequencing template. TCRdb keeps only in-frame clones here, not all; method: immunoSEQ multiplex PCR. The sample contains approximately 280,000 clones, nearly 60% of which appear only once. The data were taken from a study of CD8+ T cells in alopecia areata. In the study overall: Severity of treated patients was scored by affected scalp percentage. Overall study findings and caveats: Clonality in the scalp and expanded CD8+ clones ranked among the top 100 were significantly decreased by tofacitinib. Clonality was higher in lesional than normal scalp, especially in alopecia totalis/universalis. Persistence during tofacitinib was seen for many expanded lesional clones in scalp and blood.

The treatment was: oral pan-JAK inhibitor, 5-10 mg twice daily. CDR1 and CDR2 from the germline V gene are SQVTM and ANQGSEA. V was shortened by 4 bases and J by 0 bases, with 6 bases between the two germline ends. This CDR3 has 12 residues. This sequence joins TRBV29-1 and TRBJ2-5; D gene ambiguous. The sample here was CD4+ T cells sorted from blood, taken at week 24, from a patient treated with tofacitinib. The clonotype originates from a human donor with alopecia areata. The CDR3 spells CSVGRNQETQYF. In nucleotides, the CDR3 is TGCAGCGTTGGCAGGAACCAAGAGACCCAGTACTTC. Filled out from reference TRBV29-1 and TRBJ2-5, the complete variable domain reads SAVISQKPSRDICQRGTSLTIQCQVDSQVTMMFWYRQQPGQSLTLIATANQGSEATYESGFVIDKFPISRPNLTFSTLTVSNMSPEDSSIYLCSVGRNQETQYFGPGTRLLVL.